Following are 29 T cell receptor beta chains from one sample sequenced in a study of cytomegalovirus exposure and HLA in healthy donors. Generated by immunoSEQ multiplex PCR, the TCRdb table keeps only in-frame clones and is missing some. The table includes a few hundred thousand clones, approximately 88% detected once. Sequenced input: PBMCs. Receptors originate from a woman in her 30s in good health and CMV-seropositive.

J is TRBJ1-1 and V is TRBV2; tentatively, D is TRBD1 (6 bases). Germline V gene data show CDR1 as SNHLY and CDR2 as FYNNEI. The CDR3 has 14 residues. With 6 bases removed from V and 6 bases from J, the gap between germline ends came to 17 bases. In nucleotides, the CDR3 is TGTGCCAGCAGCCCCAGGTGGGGGGGCGCTGAAGCTTTCTTT. Translation gives CASSPRWGGAEAFF.

V gene TRBV14 combines with J gene TRBJ2-1; D may correspond to TRBD1 or TRBD2 (5 bases each). V was pared by 3 bases and J by 6 bases, with 12 bases between. Germline CDR1 and CDR2: SGHDN and FVKESK. The CDR3 is 14 residues long. The CDR3 sequence: CASSHRQGVNEQFF. CDR3 coding DNA: TGTGCCAGCAGCCATCGGCAGGGAGTCAATGAGCAGTTCTTC.

The V and J genes are TRBV5-4 and TRBJ2-5; D may be TRBD1 (6 bases). V was trimmed by 7 bases and J by 2 bases, leaving 18 bases between them. Germline CDR1 is SGHNT and CDR2 is YYREEE (reference sequence). The CDR3 contains 15 residues. CDR3 in DNA: TGTGCCAGCTTCCCTTGGGGACAACCTCAAGAGACCCAGTACTTC. As protein: CASFPWGQPQETQYF.

This clone was seen a few times. V gene TRBV6-1 combines with J gene TRBJ1-3, with a weak D call TRBD1 (5 bases). CDR1 and CDR2 from the germline V gene are MNHNS and SASEGT. The CDR3 is 15 residues long. The germline V and J ends were trimmed by 7 bases and 0 bases, with 13 bases remaining between them. CDR3 in amino acids: CASTDSPDSGNTIYF. CDR3 DNA: TGTGCCAGCACCGACAGTCCCGACTCTGGAAACACCATATATTTT.

The chain recombines TRBV14 with TRBJ1-1; 8 nucleotides align to TRBD1. V was pared by 1 base and J by 1 base, with 5 bases of the junction left unmatched. The CDR3 loop spans 16 amino acids. CDR1 SGHDN and CDR2 FVKESK come from the germline V gene. CDR3 amino acids: CASSQVPGTGNTEAFF. The CDR3 nucleotides read TGTGCCAGCAGCCAAGTGCCCGGGACAGGGAACACTGAAGCTTTCTTT.

V is TRBV10-3 and J is TRBJ2-7; TRBD2 matches 14 bases. CDR3 size: 14 residues. Germline CDR1 reads ENHRY; CDR2 reads SYGVKD. The V segment lost 6 bases and the J segment 3 bases; nucleotides outside the gene matches: 1. The CDR3 DNA is TGTGCCATCAGCGGGACTAGCGGGAGCTACGAGCAGTACTTC. This codes for CAISGTSGSYEQYF.

The chain employs TRBV27 and TRBJ1-1, with no clear D. Germline values: CDR1 MNHEY, CDR2 SMNVEV (reference sequence). The CDR3 totals 13 residues. V shed 3 bases and J shed 8 bases, with 13 bases lying between them. CDR3 nucleotides: TGTGCCAGCAGTTTGTATGGACTGGGGGAAGCTTTCTTT. Protein: CASSLYGLGEAFF.

The chain recombines TRBV14 with TRBJ1-2; D is uncertain. CDR3 length equals 12 residues. Germline V gene lookup returns CDR1 SGHDN and CDR2 FVKESK. Trimming removed 6 bases from V and 1 base from J, with 6 bases in between. CDR3 sequence reads: CASSRLNYGYTF. CDR3 DNA: TGTGCCAGCAGTCGACTTAACTATGGCTACACCTTC.

V gene TRBV6-5 combines with J gene TRBJ1-2; a weak D match, TRBD1 (6 bases). CDR1 and CDR2 from the germline V gene are MNHEY and SVGAGI. This CDR3 is 15 amino acids long. V lost 6 bases, J lost 4 bases, and 18 bases lay in between. In DNA, the CDR3 is TGTGCCAGCAGAAATCCCTGGGAAGGGGGCTATGGCTACACCTTC. It is translated as CASRNPWEGGYGYTF.

This clone was detected a few times. The CDR3 DNA sequence: TGTGCCAGCAGCCATGGGAGCCCCCCAAACTACAATGAGCAGTTCTTC. As protein: CASSHGSPPNYNEQFF. The V and J genes are TRBV7-3 and TRBJ2-1; TRBD2 is a possible D gene (5 bases). V was pared by 5 bases and J by 3 bases, with 17 bases between. CDR1 is SGHTA, CDR2 FQGTGA, per germline. This CDR3 region has 16 residues.

The V call is TRBV7-8, the J call TRBJ2-4, with 8 bases fitting TRBD2. This CDR3 has 15 residues. V was clipped by 3 bases and J by 0 bases; unmatched bases: 1. From germline, CDR1 is SGHVS and CDR2 FQNEAQ. CDR3: CASSFSGVAKNIQYF. Written as DNA, the CDR3 is TGTGCCAGCAGCTTTAGCGGGGTAGCCAAAAACATTCAGTACTTC.

This chain's CDR3 is CASSLDKYYEQYF. CDR3 in DNA: TGTGCCAGCAGCTTGGACAAATACTACGAGCAGTACTTC. The V call is TRBV5-6, the J call TRBJ2-7; D not certain. Trimming removed 0 bases from V and 3 bases from J, with 7 bases in between. The CDR3 has 13 residues. Germline V gene sequence: CDR1 SGHDT, CDR2 YYEEEE.

This clone was counted a single time. The rearrangement uses TRBV9 and TRBJ2-7, with 8 bases lining up with TRBD2. This CDR3 spans 15 amino acids. Germline CDR1 and CDR2: SGDLS and YYNGEE. The J segment lost 3 bases and the V segment lost 0 bases, leaving 5 bases of the junction unmatched. CDR3 amino acids: CASSVEGTSFYEQYF. CDR3 nucleotide sequence: TGTGCCAGCAGCGTAGAGGGGACTAGTTTCTACGAGCAGTACTTC.

The gene calls are TRBV5-6 and TRBJ2-7; D is unclear. Germline loops: CDR1 SGHDT, CDR2 YYEEEE. The CDR3 spans 15 residues. V was shortened by 0 bases and J by 3 bases, with 13 bases between the two germline ends. CDR3 coding DNA: TGTGCCAGCAGCTTGGGGTTATATCTGAGCTACGAGCAGTACTTC. It is translated as CASSLGLYLSYEQYF.

The chain couples TRBV9 to TRBJ2-2; D gene uncertain. The V gene lost 0 bases and the J gene lost 8 bases, with 5 bases spanning the gap. Per the germline V gene, CDR1 is SGDLS and CDR2 is YYNGEE. The CDR3 runs to 12 residues. CDR3 sequence: CASSVVRGELFF. The CDR3 DNA sequence: TGTGCCAGCAGCGTAGTGAGAGGGGAGCTGTTTTTT. Using reference TRBV9 and TRBJ2-2 for the parts outside the CDR3, the full variable domain is DSGVTQTPKHLITATGQRVTLRCSPRSGDLSVYWYQQSLDQGLQFLIQYYNGEERAKGNILERFSAQQFPDLHSELNLSSLELGDSALYFCASSVVRGELFFGEGSRLTVL.

V usage is TRBV7-9 and J usage is TRBJ2-1; 13 bases map to TRBD2. CDR3 length: 15 residues. J lost 5 bases, V lost 6 bases, and 4 bases had no gene match. Germline CDR1 and CDR2: SEHNR and FQNEAQ (reference sequence). CDR3 sequence reads: CASRGLAGEHNEQFF. In nucleotides, the CDR3 is TGTGCCAGCAGAGGACTAGCGGGAGAGCACAATGAGCAGTTCTTC.

The chain has TRBV7-9 and TRBJ2-1, with 9 positions matching TRBD2. CDR3 length equals 14 residues. The J segment lost 6 bases and the V segment lost 5 bases, leaving 5 bases of the junction unmatched. The germline V gene has CDR1 SEHNR and CDR2 FQNEAQ (reference sequence). CDR3 DNA: TGTGCCAGCAGCGAAGCGGGGGGAATCAATGAGCAGTTCTTC. This encodes CASSEAGGINEQFF.

The chain is built from TRBV5-1 and TRBJ1-1; perhaps TRBD1 as D (6 bases). Germline V CDR1 and CDR2: SGHRS, YFSETQ. This CDR3 contains 16 residues. Trimming removed 4 bases at V and 1 base at J, with 17 bases between. CDR3 in DNA: TGCGCCAGCAGCAAAAACAGGGTCAGGGAGAACACTGAAGCTTTCTTT. It yields the protein CASSKNRVRENTEAFF.

The chain recombines TRBV7-3 with TRBJ1-3; the D is unclear. Trimming pared 5 bases from V and 4 bases from J, leaving 9 bases between. This CDR3 is 13 amino acids long. The V gene's germline CDR1 is SGHTA and CDR2 FQGTGA. The CDR3 reads CASSQTPGNTIYF. As DNA, the CDR3 is TGTGCCAGCAGCCAAACTCCCGGAAACACCATATATTTT.

This chain uses TRBV11-2 with TRBJ2-7; 15 bases map to TRBD2. Trimming took 0 bases from V and 4 from J; bases not matched to a gene: 4. The CDR3 covers 17 residues. The germline gives CDR1 SGHAT, CDR2 FQNNGV. The CDR3 bases are TGTGCCAGCAGCTTAGATTCAGGGACTAGCGGGAGGTACGAGCAGTACTTC. Its translation is CASSLDSGTSGRYEQYF. The full variable domain, rest sourced from reference TRBV11-2 and TRBJ2-7, is EAGVAQSPRYKIIEKRQSVAFWCNPISGHATLYWYQQILGQGPKLLIQFQNNGVVDDSQLPKDRFSAERLKGVDSTLKIQPAKLEDSAVYLCASSLDSGTSGRYEQYFGPGTRLTVT.

This rearrangement joins TRBV15 to TRBJ1-1, with unresolved D. CDR1 and CDR2 (germline): LNHNV, YYDKDF (reference sequence). The CDR3 is 14 amino acids. With 4 bases removed from V and 4 bases from J, the gap between germline ends came to 13 bases. CDR3 sequence: CATSISGFGTEAFF. CDR3 coding DNA: TGTGCCACCAGCATATCGGGATTTGGCACTGAAGCTTTCTTT.

V is TRBV11-3 and J is TRBJ2-1; maybe TRBD2 (5 bases). This CDR3 spans 14 amino acids. Trimming stripped 3 bases from V and 3 bases from J, with 9 bases between. CDR1 is SGHNT and CDR2 is YENEEA in the germline V gene. CDR3 amino acids: CASSFRTDYNEQFF. In DNA, the CDR3 is TGTGCCAGCAGCTTTAGGACTGACTACAATGAGCAGTTCTTC.

The CDR3 sequence is CASSPGPLFNEQFF. The CDR3 nucleotides are TGTGCCAGCAGCCCGGGTCCGCTTTTCAATGAGCAGTTCTTC. The chain recombines TRBV6-5 with TRBJ2-1; D remains ambiguous. Per germline, CDR1 MNHEY and CDR2 SVGAGI. The CDR3 extends over 14 amino acids. The V end was cut by 6 bases, the J end by 6 bases, with 15 bases between.

This clone has more than one count but fewer than ten. The rearrangement joins TRBV5-6 to TRBJ1-3, with D possibly TRBD1 on 5 matching bases. In germline, CDR1 is SGHDT, CDR2 YYEEEE. Trimming shortened V by 0 bases and J by 1 base, and 8 bases separated the two germline ends. This CDR3 is built from 15 residues. The DNA of the CDR3 is TGTGCCAGCAGCTTGGAAGCAGGGTCTGGAAACACCATATATTTT. Amino acid sequence: CASSLEAGSGNTIYF.

For this clone: Other DNA sequences of this sample code for an identical CDR3. The chain combines TRBV28 with TRBJ1-1; D is unresolved. Germline V gene data show CDR1 as MDHEN and CDR2 as SYDVKM. The CDR3 sequence is 12 residues long. Between the trimmed V and J ends, which lost 2 bases and 1 base, there was a span of 2 bases. CDR3 bases: TGTGCCAGCAGTTTAGGGAACACTGAAGCTTTCTTT. Translated, it gives CASSLGNTEAFF.

The sample holds one count of this clone. Other DNA variants within this sample encode the same CDR3. The V gene is TRBV5-1, the J gene TRBJ2-3, with D uncertain. Trimming cost V 2 bases and J 0 bases, with 1 base left between them. From germline, CDR1 is SGHRS and CDR2 YFSETQ. The CDR3 spans 12 residues. CDR3 coding DNA: TGCGCCAGCAGCTTAAGCACAGATACGCAGTATTTT. Translation gives CASSLSTDTQYF.

V usage is TRBV30 and J usage is TRBJ1-2; D may be TRBD1 (5 bases). Germline CDR1 and CDR2: GTSNPN and SVGIG (reference sequence). The CDR3 length is 12 residues. The V and J ends lost 2 bases and 3 bases respectively, with 7 bases between them. The CDR3 region has the DNA TGTGCCTGGAGTTTAGGGGACTATGGCTACACCTTC. Translation: CAWSLGDYGYTF.

The chain is built from TRBV7-6 and TRBJ1-4; D is perhaps TRBD1 (5 bases). The CDR3 loop spans 15 amino acids. Germline CDR1 reads SGHVS; CDR2 reads FNYEAQ. With 4 bases removed from V and 6 bases from J, the gap between germline ends came to 15 bases. CDR3 sequence reads: CASSSGTLGDEKLFF. In DNA form, the CDR3 reads TGTGCCAGCAGCTCCGGGACTTTAGGGGATGAAAAACTGTTTTTT.

The gene calls are TRBV2 and TRBJ1-1; TRBD1 is a possible D gene (5 bases). CDR3 length: 13 residues. Trimming shortened V by 5 bases and J by 1 base, and 8 bases separated the two germline ends. Germline V gene data show CDR1 as SNHLY and CDR2 as FYNNEI. CDR3 sequence (DNA): TGTGCCAGCAGTTACGGGGCGAACACTGAAGCTTTCTTT. Translating gives CASSYGANTEAFF.